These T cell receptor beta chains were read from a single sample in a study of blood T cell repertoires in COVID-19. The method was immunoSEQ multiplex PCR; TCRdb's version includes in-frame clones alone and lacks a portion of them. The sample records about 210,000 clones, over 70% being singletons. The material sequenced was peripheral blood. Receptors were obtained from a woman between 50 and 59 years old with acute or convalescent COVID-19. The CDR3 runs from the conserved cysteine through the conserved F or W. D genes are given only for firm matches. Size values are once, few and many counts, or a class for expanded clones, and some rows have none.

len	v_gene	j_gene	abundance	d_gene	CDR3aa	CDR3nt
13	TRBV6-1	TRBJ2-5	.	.	CASSESYQETQYF	TGTGCCAGCAGTGAAAGCTACCAAGAGACCCAGTACTTC
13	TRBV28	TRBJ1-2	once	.	CASLGLPAYGYTF	TGTGCCAGCCTGGGCCTGCCGGCCTATGGCTACACCTTC
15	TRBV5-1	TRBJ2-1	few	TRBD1	CASSLTGDPYNEQFF	TGCGCCAGCAGCTTGACAGGGGACCCCTACAATGAGCAGTTCTTC
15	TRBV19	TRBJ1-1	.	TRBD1	CASSIPGQLNTEAFF	TGTGCCAGTAGCATTCCGGGACAGTTGAACACTGAAGCTTTCTTT
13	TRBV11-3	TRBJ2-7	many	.	CASSLEPGDEQYF	TGTGCCAGCAGCTTAGAACCAGGGGACGAGCAGTACTTC
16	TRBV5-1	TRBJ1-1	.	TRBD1	CASSLAAGGWNTEAFF	TGCGCCAGCAGCTTGGCCGCAGGGGGCTGGAACACTGAAGCTTTCTTT
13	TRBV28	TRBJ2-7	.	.	CASRLRGDDEQYF	TGTGCCTCACGACTCAGGGGGGATGACGAGCAGTACTTC
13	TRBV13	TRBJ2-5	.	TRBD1	CASSFDREETQYF	TGTGCCAGCAGCTTCGACAGGGAAGAGACCCAGTACTTC
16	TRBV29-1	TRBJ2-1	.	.	CSVEDQRAEGYNEQFF	TGCAGCGTTGAAGATCAGCGTGCGGAGGGATACAATGAGCAGTTCTTC
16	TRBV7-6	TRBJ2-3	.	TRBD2	CASSFLSGRLTDTQYF	TGTGCCAGCAGCTTCCTTAGCGGGAGACTCACAGATACGCAGTATTTT
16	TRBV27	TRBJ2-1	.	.	CASSLSRVGEGNEQFF	TGTGCCAGCAGTTTATCCCGGGTAGGGGAAGGCAATGAGCAGTTCTTC
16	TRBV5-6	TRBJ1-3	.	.	CASSLGRGASGNTIYF	TGTGCCAGCAGCTTAGGGAGGGGGGCCTCTGGAAACACCATATATTTT
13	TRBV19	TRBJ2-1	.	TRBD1	CASSTRQGNEQFF	TGTGCCAGTAGTACCCGACAGGGTAATGAGCAGTTCTTC
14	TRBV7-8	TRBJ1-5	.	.	CASSLLQGNQPQHF	TGTGCCAGCAGCTTACTACAGGGCAATCAGCCCCAGCATTTT
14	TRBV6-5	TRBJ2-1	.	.	CASRPREGLFEQFF	TGTGCCAGCAGACCCCGGGAAGGGCTTTTTGAGCAGTTCTTC
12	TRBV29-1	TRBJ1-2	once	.	CSVDSPDDGYTF	TGCAGCGTGGACAGTCCCGACGATGGCTACACCTTC
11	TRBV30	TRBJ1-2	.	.	CAWRRLYGYTF	TGTGCCTGGAGGCGGCTTTATGGCTACACCTTC
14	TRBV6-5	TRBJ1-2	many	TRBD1	CASSYKGAVSGYTF	TGTGCCAGCAGTTACAAGGGGGCGGTCTCCGGCTACACCTTC
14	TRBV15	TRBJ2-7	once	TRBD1	CATSRGDSYYEQYF	TGTGCCACCAGCAGAGGGGACAGTTACTACGAGCAGTACTTC
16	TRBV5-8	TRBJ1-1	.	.	CASSLGGGRPNTEAFF	TGTGCCAGCAGCTTGGGCGGGGGCCGACCGAACACTGAAGCTTTCTTT
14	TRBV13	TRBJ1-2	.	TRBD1	CASTVQGALSGYTF	TGTGCCAGCACCGTACAGGGGGCGCTTTCTGGCTACACCTTC
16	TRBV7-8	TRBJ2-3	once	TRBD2	CASSLLAGRLTDTQYF	TGTGCCAGCAGCCTCCTAGCGGGGAGGCTCACAGATACGCAGTATTTT
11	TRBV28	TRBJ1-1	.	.	CASSVPTEAFF	TGTGCCAGCTCCGTCCCCACTGAAGCTTTCTTT
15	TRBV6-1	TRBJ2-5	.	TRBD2	CASSETRLAGQTQYF	TGTGCCAGCAGTGAAACCCGACTAGCTGGTCAGACCCAGTACTTC
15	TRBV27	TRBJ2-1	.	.	CASSLMRETYNEQFF	TGTGCCAGCAGTTTAATGAGGGAGACCTACAATGAGCAGTTCTTC
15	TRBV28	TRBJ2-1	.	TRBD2	CASSLSVTSVNEQFF	TGTGCCAGCAGTTTATCCGTGACTAGCGTCAATGAGCAGTTCTTC
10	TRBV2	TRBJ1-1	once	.	CASSGVEAFF	TGTGCCAGCAGTGGAGTTGAAGCTTTCTTT
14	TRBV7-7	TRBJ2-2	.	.	CASSSRWNTGELFF	TGTGCTAGCAGCTCCCGTTGGAACACCGGGGAGCTGTTTTTT
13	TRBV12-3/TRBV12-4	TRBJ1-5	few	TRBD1	CASSDRENQPQHF	TGTGCCAGCAGTGACAGGGAAAATCAGCCCCAGCATTTT
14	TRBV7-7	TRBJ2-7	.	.	CASSPTDSSSEQYF	TGTGCCAGCAGCCCGACGGACAGTTCTTCCGAGCAGTACTTC
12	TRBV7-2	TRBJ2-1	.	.	CASSLESNEQFF	TGTGCCAGCAGCTTAGAGAGTAATGAGCAGTTCTTC
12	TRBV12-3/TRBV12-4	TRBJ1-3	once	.	CASSPRGNTIYF	TGTGCCAGCAGCCCTAGGGGGAACACCATATATTTT
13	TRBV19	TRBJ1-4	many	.	CASSPDSPEKLFF	TGTGCCAGTAGTCCAGACAGTCCTGAAAAACTGTTTTTT
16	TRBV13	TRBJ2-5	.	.	CASSSRLDSISETQYF	TGTGCCAGCAGCTCCCGACTCGACAGCATCTCCGAGACCCAGTACTTC
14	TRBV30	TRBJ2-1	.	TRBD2	CAWRLSSGYNEQFF	TGTGCCTGGAGACTCTCTAGCGGATACAATGAGCAGTTCTTC
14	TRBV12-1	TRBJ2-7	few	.	CASSPGQPSYEQYF	TGTGCCAGCAGTCCGGGACAGCCGTCCTACGAGCAGTACTTC
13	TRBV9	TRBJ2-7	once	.	CASSAGDSPEQYF	TGTGCCAGCAGCGCAGGAGACAGTCCGGAGCAGTACTTC
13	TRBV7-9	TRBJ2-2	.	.	CASSLEQNGELFF	TGTGCCAGCAGCTTAGAACAGAACGGGGAGCTGTTTTTT
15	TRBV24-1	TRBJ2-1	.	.	CATSDIGKSYNEQFF	TGTGCCACCAGTGATATCGGTAAATCCTACAATGAGCAGTTCTTC
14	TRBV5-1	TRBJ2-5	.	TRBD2	CASSFSSGRETQYF	TGCGCCAGCAGCTTCTCTAGCGGGAGAGAGACCCAGTACTTC
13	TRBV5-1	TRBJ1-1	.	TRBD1	CASSWTGFTEAFF	TGCGCCAGCAGCTGGACAGGGTTCACTGAAGCTTTCTTT
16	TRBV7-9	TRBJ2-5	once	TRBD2	CASSLLSGRTQETQYF	TGTGCCAGCAGCTTACTCAGCGGGAGGACCCAAGAGACCCAGTACTTC
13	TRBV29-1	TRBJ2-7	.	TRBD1	CSAGQGAAYEQYF	TGCAGCGCCGGACAGGGGGCAGCCTACGAGCAGTACTTC
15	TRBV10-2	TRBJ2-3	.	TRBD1	CASRPTGGARDTQYF	TGCGCCAGCAGGCCGACAGGGGGCGCCCGAGATACGCAGTATTTT
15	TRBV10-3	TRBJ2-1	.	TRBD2	CAISRKTSGSYEQFF	TGTGCCATCTCCAGGAAAACTAGCGGGAGCTATGAGCAGTTCTTC
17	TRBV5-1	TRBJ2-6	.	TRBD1	CASSLGTGGLGANVLTF	TGCGCCAGCAGCCTTGGGACAGGGGGCTTGGGGGCCAACGTCCTGACTTTC
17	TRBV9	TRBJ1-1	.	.	CASSPSRVGARDTEAFF	TGTGCCAGCAGCCCCTCCCGGGTGGGGGCGCGGGACACTGAAGCTTTCTTT
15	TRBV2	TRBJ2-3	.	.	CASSEPWRSTDTQYF	TGTGCCAGCAGTGAACCCTGGAGGAGCACAGATACGCAGTATTTT
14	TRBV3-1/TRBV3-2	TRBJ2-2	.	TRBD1	CASRDRAGTGELFF	TGTGCCAGCAGGGACAGGGCCGGGACCGGGGAGCTGTTTTTT
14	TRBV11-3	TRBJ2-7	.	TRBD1	CASSPGGIPNEQYF	TGTGCCAGCAGCCCAGGGGGCATCCCAAACGAGCAGTACTTC
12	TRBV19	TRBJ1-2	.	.	CASSDRTYDYTF	TGTGCCAGTAGCGACAGGACCTATGACTACACCTTC
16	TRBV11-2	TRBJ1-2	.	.	CASSLTQNRKINGYTF	TGTGCCAGCAGCTTAACCCAAAACAGGAAGATAAATGGCTACACCTTC
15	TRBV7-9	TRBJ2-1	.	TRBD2	CASSLALAGENEQFF	TGTGCCAGCAGCTTAGCACTAGCGGGGGAGAATGAGCAGTTCTTC
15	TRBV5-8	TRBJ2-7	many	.	CASSLGWVGSYEQYF	TGTGCCAGCAGCTTGGGGTGGGTCGGGTCCTACGAGCAGTACTTC
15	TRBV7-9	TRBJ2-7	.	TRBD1	CASSLSDRGLHEQYF	TGTGCCAGCAGCTTAAGTGACAGGGGGCTTCACGAGCAGTACTTC